This TCR beta chain was recovered during a study of cytomegalovirus exposure and HLA in healthy donors. Overall study findings and caveats: V- and J-gene trimming of TCR beta was linked (in a later analysis) to a missense DCLRE1C variant. One cluster of highly shared sequence variants probably arose as a sequencing artifact. Previous analysis showed most TCR beta V segments were productive about 90% or about 30% of the time.

PCR was performed using 60 Vbeta and 13 Jbeta primers. In the source study's methods: The authors later counted roughly 76 million unique TCR beta chains, some 10 million of them shared. Measured with immunoSEQ multiplex PCR; TCRdb has only the in-frame clones, and not every one. V, J and clone size are taken as reported in that table, and D and trimming were inferred from the DNA itself. The profile shows about 140,000 clones, 60% to 80% of them singletons. On this clone: Its antigen is as yet unknown.

The sequenced sample was PBMCs. The receptor comes from a female donor in good health and CMV-seronegative.

CDR3 sequence reads: CASTKHGQGGTNYGYTF. The CDR3 DNA follows: TGTGCCAGCACCAAACACGGACAGGGAGGAACTAACTATGGCTACACCTTC. The chain employs TRBV27 and TRBJ1-2, with TRBD1 matching 8 bases. The CDR3 loop spans 17 amino acids. V dropped 7 bases and J dropped 0; count of bases not matched to a gene: 13. Germline V gene sequence: CDR1 MNHEY, CDR2 SMNVEV (reference sequence).